Listed below are T cell receptor beta chains from one sample, sequenced in a study of CD8+ T cells in alopecia areata. Assay used: immunoSEQ multiplex PCR; TCRdb lists only in-frame clones, some missing. The table lists more than 150,000 clones, 50% to 75% of them singletons, with roughly 15% in the top ten. The specimen was CD4+ T cells sorted from blood, collected at week 0. Every receptor here comes from a human donor with alopecia areata. CDR3s include the opening cysteine and the closing phenylalanine or tryptophan. A D gene is named only where the DNA matches it firmly. Only some rows state a clone size, as once, few, many or a class for expanded clones.

CDR3 DNA | CDR3 protein | clone size | D gene | J gene | V gene
TGTGCCAGCAGCCAGGGGGCTGGCAATCAGCCCCAGCATTTT | CASSQGAGNQPQHF | once | NA | TRBJ1-5 | TRBV4-2
TGTGCCTGGGGGGTCTCCTACGAGCAGTACTTC | CAWGVSYEQYF | NA | NA | TRBJ2-7 | TRBV30
TGCAGCGTGACCCCCCTCCAGGGCCCCCAAGAGACCCAGTACTTC | CSVTPLQGPQETQYF | NA | NA | TRBJ2-5 | TRBV29-1
TGTGCCAGCAGCTTGGGACAGGGTCCCTACGAGCAGTACTTC | CASSLGQGPYEQYF | NA | TRBD1 | TRBJ2-7 | TRBV5-6
TGTGCCTGGACGACAGGCTATGGCTACACCTTC | CAWTTGYGYTF | NA | NA | TRBJ1-2 | TRBV30
TGTGCCAGCAGCCAAAGCTGGGGTAATGAAAAACTGTTTTTT | CASSQSWGNEKLFF | few | NA | TRBJ1-4 | TRBV14
TGCAGCGTTGAAGATCTTTACAGGGGGGGCCAAGAGACCCAGTACTTC | CSVEDLYRGGQETQYF | NA | NA | TRBJ2-5 | TRBV29-1
TGTGCCATCAGTGAGTCGCATGGGGGACAGGCGACAGGGGAGCAGTACTTC | CAISESHGGQATGEQYF | NA | TRBD1 | TRBJ2-7 | TRBV10-3
TGCGCCAGCAGCCAAGAGGGGGGGCGGGCAGCCCCGCGGCATTTT | CASSQEGGRAAPRHF | once | NA | TRBJ1-5 | TRBV4-1
TGTGCCAGCAGCCCGCAACGGGGTGGCTACACCTTC | CASSPQRGGYTF | few | NA | TRBJ1-2 | TRBV5-6
TGTGCCAGCAGCTTAGACTCGAGGGGCTACTCCTATGGCTACACCTTC | CASSLDSRGYSYGYTF | few | NA | TRBJ1-2 | TRBV11-2
TGTGCCAGCAGCCGGGGACCGCTCCAAGAGACCCAGTACTTC | CASSRGPLQETQYF | NA | NA | TRBJ2-5 | TRBV7-2
TGTGCCAGCAGTCTAAGACGCCAATTCTCACCCCTCCACTTT | CASSLRRQFSPLHF | NA | NA | TRBJ1-6 | TRBV27
TGTGCCAGCAGGGATAGGACAGGGGGCGACTACGAGCAGTACTTC | CASRDRTGGDYEQYF | NA | TRBD1 | TRBJ2-7 | TRBV6-6
TGTGCCTGGAGTCTTGGGGGGTGGTCCGAGCAGTACTTC | CAWSLGGWSEQYF | once | NA | TRBJ2-7 | TRBV30
TGTGCCACCGCGGGACAGTATAATTCACCCCTCCACTTT | CATAGQYNSPLHF | few | TRBD1 | TRBJ1-6 | TRBV19
TGTGCCAGCAGCTTGGGGACAGAATACGAGCAGTACTTC | CASSLGTEYEQYF | once | TRBD1 | TRBJ2-7 | TRBV7-3
TGCAGCACTGGACAGGGCGGTGGCTACACCTTC | CSTGQGGGYTF | NA | TRBD1 | TRBJ1-2 | TRBV29-1
TGTGCCATCAGCCAAGGACAGGGTTACACCGGGGAGCTGTTTTTT | CAISQGQGYTGELFF | NA | TRBD1 | TRBJ2-2 | TRBV10-3
TGCAGCGTTGTGCAGGTAGGAGGCACTGAAGCTTTCTTT | CSVVQVGGTEAFF | few | NA | TRBJ1-1 | TRBV29-1
TGCGCCAGCAGCTTGGCTACAGGGATCGGAGAGACCCAGTACTTC | CASSLATGIGETQYF | few | NA | TRBJ2-5 | TRBV5-1
TGTGCCAGTAGTACCCAGACTAGCGGGGACAGGACCCAGTACTTC | CASSTQTSGDRTQYF | NA | TRBD2 | TRBJ2-5 | TRBV19
TGCGCCAGCAGCTTGGCCGAGGTCGTCCATGGCTACACCTTC | CASSLAEVVHGYTF | few | NA | TRBJ1-2 | TRBV5-1
TGTGCCAGCAGCTCGGACATCACCTTAGAGACCCAGTACTTC | CASSSDITLETQYF | few | NA | TRBJ2-5 | TRBV7-2
TGTGCCAGCCAAGGACAGGGCCCCTACGAGCAGTACTTC | CASQGQGPYEQYF | NA | TRBD1 | TRBJ2-7 | TRBV25-1
TGCGCCAGCAGCTCGACTAGCGGCTACGAGCAGTACTTC | CASSSTSGYEQYF | few | TRBD2 | TRBJ2-7 | TRBV5-1
TGCAGCGTTGATAATCGGGATAACACTGAAGCTTTCTTT | CSVDNRDNTEAFF | few | NA | TRBJ1-1 | TRBV29-1
TGTGCCAGCAGCCCAAAGGACCCACCGAGGAACTATGGCTACACCTTC | CASSPKDPPRNYGYTF | once | NA | TRBJ1-2 | TRBV4-2
TGCAGCGTTCAGGGGGCCGCTGGCTATGGCTACACCTTC | CSVQGAAGYGYTF | NA | TRBD1 | TRBJ1-2 | TRBV29-1
TGTGCCTGGAGTGGTCGCTCTGGAAACACCATATATTTT | CAWSGRSGNTIYF | NA | NA | TRBJ1-3 | TRBV30
TGCGCCAGCAGCCGAGTCGCGAGTAGGGGGAACGAGCAGTACTTC | CASSRVASRGNEQYF | few | NA | TRBJ2-7 | TRBV4-1
TGCGCCAGCAGCCAAGAATCAGGCGTCACGACTAGCGGGGCCGAGACCCAGTACTTC | CASSQESGVTTSGAETQYF | few | TRBD2 | TRBJ2-5 | TRBV4-1
TGCAGCGTTTCCCGCGCCCAGGGTCCTAGCGAGCAGTACTTC | CSVSRAQGPSEQYF | few | NA | TRBJ2-7 | TRBV29-1
TGCAGCGTTGAAAGGGGTGACTATGGCTACACCTTC | CSVERGDYGYTF | once | NA | TRBJ1-2 | TRBV29-1
TGTGCCTCCATGGAGAACACCGGGGAGCTGTTTTTT | CASMENTGELFF | NA | NA | TRBJ2-2 | TRBV10-3
TGCGCCAGCAGCCAAGATCATATGAACACTGAAGCTTTCTTT | CASSQDHMNTEAFF | NA | NA | TRBJ1-1 | TRBV4-1
TGTGCCAGCAGCCACGGACTAGCGGGGAACGAGCAGTACTTC | CASSHGLAGNEQYF | NA | TRBD2 | TRBJ2-7 | TRBV4-2
TGTGCCATGGGACAGGGTGGCGAGCAGTACTTC | CAMGQGGEQYF | NA | TRBD1 | TRBJ2-7 | TRBV10-3
TGTGCCAGTAGTATAGCGGTTTCCTACGAGCAGTACTTC | CASSIAVSYEQYF | NA | NA | TRBJ2-7 | TRBV19
TGTGCCAGCAGCTTAGTTCGAGTGGGCTTAGGCTCTGGAAACACCATATATTTT | CASSLVRVGLGSGNTIYF | few | NA | TRBJ1-3 | TRBV7-9
TGTGCCAGCAGCCTCACTCTGGGCTACGAGCAGTACTTC | CASSLTLGYEQYF | few | NA | TRBJ2-7 | TRBV7-9
TGTGCCAGCAGTTACGGGACAGGGAATCCCGGGGAGCTGTTTTTT | CASSYGTGNPGELFF | NA | TRBD1 | TRBJ2-2 | TRBV6-5
TGTGCCACCAGCAGAGGAGACCGGAACCTGGGGGAGCTGTTTTTT | CATSRGDRNLGELFF | once | NA | TRBJ2-2 | TRBV15
TGTGCCTGGAGCCGACAACGGGACAGGGTTAATTCACCCCTCCACTTT | CAWSRQRDRVNSPLHF | few | TRBD1 | TRBJ1-6 | TRBV30
TGTGCCAGCAGTGAAGCAAAGGTCTACGAGCAGTACTTC | CASSEAKVYEQYF | NA | NA | TRBJ2-7 | TRBV6-1
TGTGCCAGCAGCCCCCGCGTCAGTAACAATGAGCAGTTCTTC | CASSPRVSNNEQFF | NA | NA | TRBJ2-1 | TRBV14
TGTGCCAGCAGTTTATTCGGACAGGGGATAGCGCAGTTCTTC | CASSLFGQGIAQFF | NA | TRBD1 | TRBJ2-1 | TRBV27
TGCAGCGTTCTCGCAGGGATACACACAGATACGCAGTATTTT | CSVLAGIHTDTQYF | NA | NA | TRBJ2-3 | TRBV29-1
TGTGCCAGCAGCTCCTACGTGGGAAGGGGTGAGCAGTTCTTC | CASSSYVGRGEQFF | once | NA | TRBJ2-1 | TRBV13
TGTGCCTGGAGCGCCCTAGGCAGGGATTACTATGGCTACACCTTC | CAWSALGRDYYGYTF | NA | NA | TRBJ1-2 | TRBV30
TGTGCCTGGAGGGCACGCGGGGGTCCCCGCACTGAAGCTTTCTTT | CAWRARGGPRTEAFF | NA | NA | TRBJ1-1 | TRBV30
TGTGCCAGCAGTTTATCCGGAGTATCGAACACTGAAGCTTTCTTT | CASSLSGVSNTEAFF | few | NA | TRBJ1-1 | TRBV27
TGTGCCAGCAGCGTGGACAGGCCAACTAATGAAAAACTGTTTTTT | CASSVDRPTNEKLFF | few | TRBD1 | TRBJ1-4 | TRBV5-5
TGCAGCGTTGAATTTGAGGGCACAGATACGCAGTATTTT | CSVEFEGTDTQYF | few | NA | TRBJ2-3 | TRBV29-1
TGTGCCAGCAGCCAACCGGGACAGGGCGGCTACGAGCAGTACTTC | CASSQPGQGGYEQYF | NA | TRBD1 | TRBJ2-7 | TRBV14